The 4 T cell receptor beta chains reported below all come from one sample, sequenced in a study of blood T cell repertoires in COVID-19. Sequencing used immunoSEQ multiplex PCR; TCRdb keeps in-frame clones, though not all of them. The data contain under 250,000 clones, under 85% of them seen just once; the ten biggest clones take up roughly 1.8%. Sequenced sample: PBMCs or T cells enriched from blood (not recorded which). The receptors here all came from a man between 60 and 70 years old who had recovered from COVID-19.

This chain uses TRBV11-2 with TRBJ1-1; D perhaps matches TRBD1 (6 bases). Germline lookup yields CDR1 SGHAT and CDR2 FQNNGV. V was clipped by 3 bases and J by 14 bases, with 13 bases between them. The CDR3 consists of 11 residues. The CDR3 nucleotides are TGTGCCAGCAGCTTGGGACAATCGAGCTTCTTT. As protein: CASSLGQSSFF.

The chain carries TRBV5-4 and TRBJ2-5; maybe TRBD1 (5 bases). Germline assignment: CDR1 SGHNT and CDR2 YYREEE (reference sequence). The CDR3 is made up of 15 amino acids. Trimming took 0 bases from V and 5 from J, leaving 14 bases between them. The CDR3 DNA sequence: TGTGCCAGCAGCTTGGTGTCAGGGTCAGGGGAGACCCAGTACTTC. It codes for CASSLVSGSGETQYF.

The chain employs TRBV6-5 and TRBJ1-5; unclear D gene. V lost 6 bases, J lost 1 base, and 10 bases lay in between. CDR3 length: 14 residues. The germline CDR1 and CDR2 sequences are MNHEY and SVGAGI. The CDR3 coding sequence is TGTGCCAGCAGCTTAGGACTAAGCAATCAGCCCCAGCATTTT. Amino acids: CASSLGLSNQPQHF.

V usage is TRBV4-3 and J usage is TRBJ2-7, with 8 bases fitting TRBD1. The germline gives CDR1 LGHNA, CDR2 YSLEER. The CDR3 length is 15 residues. V shed 4 bases, J shed 1 base, and the junction held 6 bases outside the gene matches. CDR3 sequence reads: CASSPGTGLSYEQYF. DNA of the CDR3: TGCGCCAGCAGCCCCGGGACAGGCTTATCCTACGAGCAGTACTTC.